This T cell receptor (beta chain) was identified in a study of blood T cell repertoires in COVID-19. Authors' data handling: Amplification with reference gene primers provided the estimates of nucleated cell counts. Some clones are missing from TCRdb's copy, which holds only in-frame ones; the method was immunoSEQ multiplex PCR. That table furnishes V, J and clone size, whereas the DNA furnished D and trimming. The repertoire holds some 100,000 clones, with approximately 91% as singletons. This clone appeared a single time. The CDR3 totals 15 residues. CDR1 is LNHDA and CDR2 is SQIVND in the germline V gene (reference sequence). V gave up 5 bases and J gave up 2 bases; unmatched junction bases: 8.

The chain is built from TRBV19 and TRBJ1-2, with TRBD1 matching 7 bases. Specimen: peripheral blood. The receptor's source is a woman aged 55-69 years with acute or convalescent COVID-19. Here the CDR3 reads CASSATSGQNYGYTF. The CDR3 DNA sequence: TGTGCCAGTAGTGCCACTTCGGGACAGAACTATGGCTACACCTTC.